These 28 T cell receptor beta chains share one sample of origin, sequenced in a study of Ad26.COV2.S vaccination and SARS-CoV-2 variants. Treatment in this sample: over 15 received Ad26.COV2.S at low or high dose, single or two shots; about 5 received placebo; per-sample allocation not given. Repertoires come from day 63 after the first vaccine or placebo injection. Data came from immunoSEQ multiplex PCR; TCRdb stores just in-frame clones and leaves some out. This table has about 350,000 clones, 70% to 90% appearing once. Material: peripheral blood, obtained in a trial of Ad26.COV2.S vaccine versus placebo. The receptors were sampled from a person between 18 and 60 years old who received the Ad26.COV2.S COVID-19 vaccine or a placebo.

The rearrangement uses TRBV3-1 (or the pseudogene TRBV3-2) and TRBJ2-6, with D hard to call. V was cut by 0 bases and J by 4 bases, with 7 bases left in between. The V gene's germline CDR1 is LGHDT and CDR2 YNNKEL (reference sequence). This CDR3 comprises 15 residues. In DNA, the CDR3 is TGTGCCAGCAGCCAAGAAAGGGCCGGGGCCAACGTCCTGACTTTC. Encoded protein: CASSQERAGANVLTF.

CDR3 sequence reads: CASGLGIPVGLAGGSYEQYF. In DNA, the CDR3 is TGTGCTAGTGGTTTGGGAATCCCCGTGGGACTAGCGGGGGGTTCCTACGAGCAGTACTTC. The chain links TRBV12-5 to TRBJ2-7; 15 bases map to TRBD2. V shed 1 base and J 1 base; nucleotides not matched to a gene: 11. CDR3 length: 20 residues. The germline V gene encodes CDR1 LGHNT and CDR2 FRNRAP. The whole variable domain, filled in from reference TRBV12-5 and TRBJ2-7, reads DARVTQTPRHKVTEMGQEVTMRCQPILGHNTVFWYRQTMMQGLELLAYFRNRAPLDDSGMPKDRFSAEMPDATLATLKIQPSEPRDSAVYFCASGLGIPVGLAGGSYEQYFGPGTRLTVT.

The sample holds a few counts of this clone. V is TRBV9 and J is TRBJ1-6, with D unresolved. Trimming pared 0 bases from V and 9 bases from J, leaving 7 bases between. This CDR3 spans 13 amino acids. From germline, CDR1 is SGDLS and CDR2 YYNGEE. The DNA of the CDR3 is TGTGCCAGCAGCGTAGGGATGGCTTCACCCCTCCACTTT. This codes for CASSVGMASPLHF.

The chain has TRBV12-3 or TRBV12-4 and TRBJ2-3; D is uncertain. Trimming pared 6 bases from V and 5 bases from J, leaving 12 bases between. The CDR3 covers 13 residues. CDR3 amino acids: CASRTYRVDTQYF. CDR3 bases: TGTGCCAGCAGGACGTACCGAGTAGATACGCAGTATTTT.

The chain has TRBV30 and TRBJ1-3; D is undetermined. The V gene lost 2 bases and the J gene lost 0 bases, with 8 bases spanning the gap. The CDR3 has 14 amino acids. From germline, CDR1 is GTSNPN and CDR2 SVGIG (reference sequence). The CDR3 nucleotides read TGTGCCTGGAGTTCGGGGAACTCTGGAAACACCATATATTTT. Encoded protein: CAWSSGNSGNTIYF. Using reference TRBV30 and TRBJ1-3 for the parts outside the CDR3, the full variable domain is SQTIHQWPATLVQPVGSPLSLECTVEGTSNPNLYWYRQAAGRGLQLLFYSVGIGQISSEVPQNLSASRPQDRQFILSSKKLLLSDSGFYLCAWSSGNSGNTIYFGEGSWLTVV.

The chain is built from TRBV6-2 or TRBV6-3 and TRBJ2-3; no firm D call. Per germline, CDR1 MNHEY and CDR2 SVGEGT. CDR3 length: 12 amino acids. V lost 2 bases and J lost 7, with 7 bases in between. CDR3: CASSYLLNTQYF. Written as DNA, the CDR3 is TGTGCCAGCAGTTACCTACTTAATACGCAGTATTTT.

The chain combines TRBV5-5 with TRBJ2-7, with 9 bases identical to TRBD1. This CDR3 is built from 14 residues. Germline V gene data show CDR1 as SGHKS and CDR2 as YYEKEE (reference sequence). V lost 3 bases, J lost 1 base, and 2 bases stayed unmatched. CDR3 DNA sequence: TGTGCCAGCAGCTCCGGGACAGGGTCCTACGAGCAGTACTTC. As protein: CASSSGTGSYEQYF.

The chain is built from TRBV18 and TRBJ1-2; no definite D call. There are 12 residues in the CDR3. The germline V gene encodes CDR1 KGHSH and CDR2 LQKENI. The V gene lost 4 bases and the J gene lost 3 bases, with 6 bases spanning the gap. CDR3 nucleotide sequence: TGTGCCAGCTCACAGGGTCACTATGGCTACACCTTC. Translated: CASSQGHYGYTF.

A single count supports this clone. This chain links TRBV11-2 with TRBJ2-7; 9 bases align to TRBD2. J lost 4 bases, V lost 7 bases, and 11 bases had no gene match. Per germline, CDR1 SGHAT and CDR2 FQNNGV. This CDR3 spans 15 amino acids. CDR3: CASNPRGGRVYEQYF. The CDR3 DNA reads TGTGCCAGCAACCCCCGAGGCGGGAGGGTTTACGAGCAGTACTTC.

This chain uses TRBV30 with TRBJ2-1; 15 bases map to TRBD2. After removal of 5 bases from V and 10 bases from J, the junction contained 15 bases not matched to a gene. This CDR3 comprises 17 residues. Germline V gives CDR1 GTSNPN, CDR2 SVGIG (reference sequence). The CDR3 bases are TGTGCCTGGGATAAACGAAGGACTAGCGGGGGGGCTGGGGAGCAGTTCTTC. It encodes CAWDKRRTSGGAGEQFF.

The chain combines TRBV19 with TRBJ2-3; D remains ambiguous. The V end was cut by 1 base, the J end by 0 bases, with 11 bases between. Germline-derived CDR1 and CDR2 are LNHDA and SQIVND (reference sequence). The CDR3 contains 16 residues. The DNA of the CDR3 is TGTGCCAGTAGTATAGGAGGCAGCCTCAGCACAGATACGCAGTATTTT. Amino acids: CASSIGGSLSTDTQYF.

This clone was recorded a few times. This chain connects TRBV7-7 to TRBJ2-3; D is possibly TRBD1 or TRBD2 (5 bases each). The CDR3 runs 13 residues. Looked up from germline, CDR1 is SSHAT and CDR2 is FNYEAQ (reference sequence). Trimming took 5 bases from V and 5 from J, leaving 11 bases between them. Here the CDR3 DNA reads TGTGCCAGCAGCCGGGACCAATTAGATACGCAGTATTTT. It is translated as CASSRDQLDTQYF. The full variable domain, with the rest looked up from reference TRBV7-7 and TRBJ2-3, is GAGVSQSPRYKVTKRGQDVTLRCDPISSHATLYWYQQALGQGPEFLTYFNYEAQPDKSGLPSDRFSAERPEGSISTLTIQRTEQRDSAMYRCASSRDQLDTQYFGPGTRLTVL.

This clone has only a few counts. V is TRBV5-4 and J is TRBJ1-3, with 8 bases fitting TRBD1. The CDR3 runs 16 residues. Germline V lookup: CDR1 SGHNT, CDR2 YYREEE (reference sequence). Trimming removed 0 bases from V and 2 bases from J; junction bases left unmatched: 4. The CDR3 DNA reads TGTGCCAGCAGCTTGGGACAGGGGAAAACTGGAAACACCATATATTTT. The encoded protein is CASSLGQGKTGNTIYF. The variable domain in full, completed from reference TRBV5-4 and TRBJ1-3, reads ETGVTQSPTHLIKTRGQQVTLRCSSQSGHNTVSWYQQALGQGPQFIFQYYREEENGRGNFPPRFSGLQFPNYSSELNVNALELDDSALYLCASSLGQGKTGNTIYFGEGSWLTVV.

CDR3 region: CAWEPGQGAIADTQYF. CDR3 coding DNA: TGTGCCTGGGAGCCGGGACAGGGGGCCATCGCAGATACGCAGTATTTT. The chain employs TRBV30 and TRBJ2-3, with 12 nucleotides matching TRBD1. This CDR3 contains 16 residues. Germline assignment: CDR1 GTSNPN and CDR2 SVGIG (reference sequence). V lost 5 bases, J lost 4 bases, and 10 bases stayed unmatched.

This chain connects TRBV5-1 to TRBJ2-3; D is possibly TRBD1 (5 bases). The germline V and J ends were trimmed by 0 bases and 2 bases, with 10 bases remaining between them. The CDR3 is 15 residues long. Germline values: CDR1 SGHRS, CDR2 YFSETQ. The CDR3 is CASSLADRYTDTQYF. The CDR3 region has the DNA TGCGCCAGCAGCTTGGCAGACAGATACACAGATACGCAGTATTTT.

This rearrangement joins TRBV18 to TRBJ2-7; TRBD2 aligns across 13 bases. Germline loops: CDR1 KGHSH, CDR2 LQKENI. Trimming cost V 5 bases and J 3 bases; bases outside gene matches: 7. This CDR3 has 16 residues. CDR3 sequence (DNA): TGTGCCAGCTCAACGTCCGGGACTAGCGGGAACTACGAGCAGTACTTC. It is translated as CASSTSGTSGNYEQYF.

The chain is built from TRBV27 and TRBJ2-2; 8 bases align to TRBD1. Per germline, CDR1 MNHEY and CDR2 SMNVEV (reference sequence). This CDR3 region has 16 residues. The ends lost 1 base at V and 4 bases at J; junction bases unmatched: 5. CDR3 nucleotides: TGTGCCAGCAGTTTATACCGGACAGGGTTCACCGGGGAGCTGTTTTTT. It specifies CASSLYRTGFTGELFF.

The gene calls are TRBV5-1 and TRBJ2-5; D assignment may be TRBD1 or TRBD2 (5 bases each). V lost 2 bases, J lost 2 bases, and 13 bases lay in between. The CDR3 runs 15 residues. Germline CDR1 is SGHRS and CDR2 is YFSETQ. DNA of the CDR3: TGCGCCAGCAGCTTTGCTGGGACGCCTCAAGAGACCCAGTACTTC. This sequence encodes CASSFAGTPQETQYF.

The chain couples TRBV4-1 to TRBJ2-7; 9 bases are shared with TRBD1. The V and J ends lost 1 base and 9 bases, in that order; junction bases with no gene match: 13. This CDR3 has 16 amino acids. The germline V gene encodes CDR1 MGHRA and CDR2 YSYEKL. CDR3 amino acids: CASSQGAGQGTGRQYF. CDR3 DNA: TGCGCCAGCAGCCAAGGCGCGGGACAGGGTACCGGTAGGCAGTACTTC.

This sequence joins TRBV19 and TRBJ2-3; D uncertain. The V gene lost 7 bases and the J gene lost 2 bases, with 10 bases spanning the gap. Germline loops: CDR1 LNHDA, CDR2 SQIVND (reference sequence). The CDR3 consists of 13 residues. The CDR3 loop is CASTVDSTDTQYF. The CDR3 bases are TGTGCCAGTACAGTAGATTCCACAGATACGCAGTATTTT.

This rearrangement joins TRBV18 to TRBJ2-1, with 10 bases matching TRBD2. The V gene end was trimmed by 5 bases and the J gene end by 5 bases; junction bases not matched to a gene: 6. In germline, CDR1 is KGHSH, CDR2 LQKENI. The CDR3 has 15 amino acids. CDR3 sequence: CASSATSGAHNEQFF. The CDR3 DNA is TGTGCCAGCTCAGCCACTAGCGGGGCCCACAATGAGCAGTTCTTC.

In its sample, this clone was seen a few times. CDR3 sequence: CASSLARVPNNEQFF. In DNA form, the CDR3 reads TGTGCCAGCAGCTTAGCCAGGGTCCCAAACAATGAGCAGTTCTTC. J is TRBJ2-1 and V is TRBV11-2, with a weak D call TRBD1 (5 bases). From germline, CDR1 is SGHAT and CDR2 FQNNGV. Trimming pared 1 base from V and 5 bases from J, leaving 12 bases between. This CDR3 is built from 15 residues.

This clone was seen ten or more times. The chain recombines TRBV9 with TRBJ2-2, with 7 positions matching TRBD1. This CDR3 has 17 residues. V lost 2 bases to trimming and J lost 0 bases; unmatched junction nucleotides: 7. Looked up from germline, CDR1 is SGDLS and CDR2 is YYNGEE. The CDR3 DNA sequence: TGTGCCAGCAGCGTTCAAAGAGACAGGGCGAACACCGGGGAGCTGTTTTTT. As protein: CASSVQRDRANTGELFF.

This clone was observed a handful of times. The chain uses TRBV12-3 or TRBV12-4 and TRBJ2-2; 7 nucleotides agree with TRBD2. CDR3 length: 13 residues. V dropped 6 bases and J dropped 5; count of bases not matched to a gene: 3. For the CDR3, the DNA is TGTGCCAGCAGGCGGGGGACGACCGGGGAGCTGTTTTTT. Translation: CASRRGTTGELFF.

The CDR3 here is CASSYSLSDGYSNQPQHF. In nucleotides, the CDR3 is TGTGCCAGCAGTTACTCTCTCTCGGACGGATATAGCAATCAGCCCCAGCATTTT. The chain recombines TRBV6-2 or TRBV6-3 with TRBJ1-5; no clear D. The length of the CDR3 is 18 residues. V gave up 0 bases and J gave up 0 bases, with 15 bases separating them. Germline V gene data show CDR1 as MNHEY and CDR2 as SVGEGT.

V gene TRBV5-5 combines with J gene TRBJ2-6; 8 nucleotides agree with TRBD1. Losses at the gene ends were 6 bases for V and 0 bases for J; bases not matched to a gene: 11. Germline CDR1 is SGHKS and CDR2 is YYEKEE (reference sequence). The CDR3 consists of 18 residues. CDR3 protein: CASNADRAPLSGANVLTF. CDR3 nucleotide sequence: TGTGCCAGCAACGCGGACAGGGCACCTCTCTCTGGGGCCAACGTCCTGACTTTC.

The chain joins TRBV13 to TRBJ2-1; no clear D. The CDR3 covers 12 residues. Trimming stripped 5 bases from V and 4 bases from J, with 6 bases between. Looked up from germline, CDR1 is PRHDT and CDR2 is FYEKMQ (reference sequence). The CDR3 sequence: CASSINYNEQFF. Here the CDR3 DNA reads TGTGCCAGCAGCATAAATTACAATGAGCAGTTCTTC.

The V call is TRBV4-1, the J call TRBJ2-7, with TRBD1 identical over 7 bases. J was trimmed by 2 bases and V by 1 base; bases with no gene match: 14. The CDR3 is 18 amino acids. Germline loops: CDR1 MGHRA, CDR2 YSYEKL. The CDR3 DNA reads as TGCGCCAGCAGCCAAGCGGCAAACCTTCGGGACAGACCCTACGAGCAGTACTTC. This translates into CASSQAANLRDRPYEQYF.